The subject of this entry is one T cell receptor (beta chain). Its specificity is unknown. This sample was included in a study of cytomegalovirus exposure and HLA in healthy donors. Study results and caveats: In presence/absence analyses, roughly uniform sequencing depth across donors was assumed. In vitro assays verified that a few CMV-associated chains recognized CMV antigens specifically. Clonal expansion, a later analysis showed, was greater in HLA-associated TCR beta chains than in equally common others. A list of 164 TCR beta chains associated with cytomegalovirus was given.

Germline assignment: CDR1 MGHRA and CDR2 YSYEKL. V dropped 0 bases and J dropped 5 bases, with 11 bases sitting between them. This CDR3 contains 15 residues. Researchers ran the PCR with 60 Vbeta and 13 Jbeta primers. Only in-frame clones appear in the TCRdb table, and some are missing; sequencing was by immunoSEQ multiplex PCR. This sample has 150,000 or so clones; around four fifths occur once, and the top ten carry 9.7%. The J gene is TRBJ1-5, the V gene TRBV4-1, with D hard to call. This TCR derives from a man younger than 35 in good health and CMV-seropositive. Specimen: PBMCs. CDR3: CASSQDLQFYQPQHF. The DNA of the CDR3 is TGCGCCAGCAGCCAAGATCTTCAGTTTTATCAGCCCCAGCATTTT.